A selection of T cell receptor beta chains follows, all from one sample in a study of regulatory T cells in long-lasting Graves disease. TCRdb analysed the multiplex PCR reads with MiXCR anew, one entry per CDR3 protein. This table holds 420,000 or so distinct CDR3 sequences, 23% found once. The material sequenced was peripheral blood mononuclear cells (PBMCs), taken when the disease was refractory, from a patient treated with antithyroid drugs. The receptors originated from a female donor with Graves disease. Both conserved end residues are part of each CDR3. D genes are given only for firm matches. The size field is filled for only some rows; it gives once, few, many or a size class.

clone_size	d_call	j_call	v_call	cdr3_nt	cdr3_aa
many	TRBD1	TRBJ1-2	TRBV29-1	TGCAGCGTCGAACGTACCGGGACAGGGGTAGGAGGCTACACCTTC	CSVERTGTGVGGYTF
-	-	TRBJ1-4	TRBV4-1	TGCGCCAGCAGCCTACCTAACCATGAAAAACTGTTTTTT	CASSLPNHEKLFF
few	TRBD1	TRBJ1-5	TRBV27	TGTGCCAGCAGTTTATCCGGGACAGGGGGTAACAATCAGCCCCAGCATTTT	CASSLSGTGGNNQPQHF
-	-	TRBJ2-2	TRBV6-2/TRBV6-3	TGTGCCAGCAGTGTTAGTGGCAGGGTGAACACCGGGGAGCTGTTTTTT	CASSVSGRVNTGELFF
few	-	TRBJ2-7	TRBV7-2	TGTGCCAGCAGCTTTCAGGTCGACGAGCAGTACTTC	CASSFQVDEQYF
few	-	TRBJ1-3	TRBV12-3/TRBV12-4	TGTGCCAGCAGTTCGGGACTTTCAAATTCTGGAAACACCATATATTTT	CASSSGLSNSGNTIYF
many	-	TRBJ1-1	TRBV6-5	TGTGCCAGCAGTTACCGCAACAGGGCTACTGAAGCTTTCTTT	CASSYRNRATEAFF
many	-	TRBJ1-2	TRBV2	TGTGCCAGCAAAAAGGAGGGGCAAACTAACTATGGCTACACCTTC	CASKKEGQTNYGYTF
-	-	TRBJ2-5	TRBV20-1	TGCAGTGCTAATGGGAGAACAGAGACCCAGTACTTC	CSANGRTETQYF
-	TRBD1	TRBJ1-5	TRBV20-1	TGCAGTGCTAAAGTTCAACAGGGGTCTTTCGAGCCCCAGCATTTT	CSAKVQQGSFEPQHF
few	-	TRBJ1-4	TRBV9	TGTGCCAGCAGCGTAGGTGACCGAAGCCCGGGTGAAAAACTGTTTTTT	CASSVGDRSPGEKLFF
-	-	TRBJ1-2	TRBV11-3	TGTGCCAGCAGCTCGGGGGCGGAGGGCTACACCTTC	CASSSGAEGYTF
many	-	TRBJ2-5	TRBV20-1	TGCAGTGCTAGAGCCGAACTAGCCTTCCAACCTCGAGAGACCCAGTACTTC	CSARAELAFQPRETQYF
-	-	TRBJ2-1	TRBV2	TGTGCCAGCAGTGAAGTGGGATCTTGGCTGGGCAATGAGCAGTTCTTC	CASSEVGSWLGNEQFF
-	TRBD2	TRBJ2-2	TRBV20-1	TGCAGTGCTAGACAGGCGGGAGTAGGCACCGGGGAGCTGTTTTTT	CSARQAGVGTGELFF
few	TRBD1	TRBJ2-7	TRBV7-2	TGTGCCAGCAGCCCTCGGGACAGGTTACAGCAGTACTTC	CASSPRDRLQQYF
few	-	TRBJ2-2	TRBV18	TGTGCCAGCTCACCACAGCACGGGACCGGGGAGCTGTTTTTT	CASSPQHGTGELFF
-	-	TRBJ2-7	TRBV19	TGTGCCAGTAGTATCTCAGCCACCTACGAGCAGTACTTC	CASSISATYEQYF
many	-	TRBJ2-7	TRBV2	TGTGCCAGCATTGGGGGCACCTACGAGCAGTACTTC	CASIGGTYEQYF
-	TRBD2	TRBJ2-4	TRBV19	TGTGCCAGTAGTATAGATGGACTAGCGGGCATTCAGTACTTC	CASSIDGLAGIQYF
-	-	TRBJ2-2	TRBV24-1	TGTGCCACCAGTGACTCCGGGACTCGAAACACCGGGGAGCTGTTTTTT	CATSDSGTRNTGELFF
few	-	TRBJ2-7	TRBV7-6	TGTGCCAGCAGCTCCTCCCGGGGGAACCCCTCCTACGAGCAGTACTTC	CASSSSRGNPSYEQYF
-	-	TRBJ2-7	TRBV2	TGTGCCAGCAGGGACACGTCCGAGCAGTACTTC	CASRDTSEQYF
few	TRBD2	TRBJ2-7	TRBV27	TGTGCCAGCTTAGCGGGAGCGGGGACCGAGCAGTACTTC	CASLAGAGTEQYF
few	TRBD2	TRBJ2-2	TRBV29-1	TGCAGCGTCGAACTCGGAGCGGGAGGGCTGATAAACACCGGGGAGCTGTTTTTT	CSVELGAGGLINTGELFF
-	TRBD1	TRBJ1-2	TRBV9	TGTGCCAGCAGCTTTCAAACAGGGGGCGCAGATGGCTACACCTTC	CASSFQTGGADGYTF
many	-	TRBJ1-3	TRBV2	TGTGCCAGCAGTGAACGGGTCTCTGGAAACACCATATATTTT	CASSERVSGNTIYF
-	TRBD2	TRBJ2-7	TRBV20-1	TGCAGTGCAACGACTAGCGGGGACGAGCAGTACTTC	CSATTSGDEQYF
-	-	TRBJ1-5	TRBV10-3	TGTGCCATCAGTGATTGGGGGGGCAATCAGCCCCAGCATTTT	CAISDWGGNQPQHF
few	-	TRBJ2-2	TRBV30	TGTGCCTGGAGTGCAACAGGGACCGGGGAGCTGTTTTTT	CAWSATGTGELFF
-	-	TRBJ2-1	TRBV5-1	TGCGCCAGCAGCAAGACTAGCTCCTACAATGAGCAGTTCTTC	CASSKTSSYNEQFF
few	TRBD1	TRBJ1-2	TRBV20-1	TGCAGTTCCGGGACAGGGGCTTCACGTAACTATGGCTACACCTTC	CSSGTGASRNYGYTF
many	TRBD1	TRBJ1-6	TRBV7-2	TGTGCCAGCAGCTTAGTCAGTCGGCAGGGGGCGATCAGTAGTTCACCCCTCCACTTT	CASSLVSRQGAISSSPLHF
-	-	TRBJ2-2	TRBV20-1	TGCAGTGCCCGTGAATCGGGCCTTATCAACACCGGGGAGCTGTTTTTT	CSARESGLINTGELFF
many	-	TRBJ1-5	TRBV12-3/TRBV12-4	TGTGCCAGCAGTTCTACAGACAATCAGCCCCAGCATTTT	CASSSTDNQPQHF
-	-	TRBJ1-5	TRBV19	TGTGCCAGTAGGGGTAAGGGCAGGGAGGATCAGCCCCAGCATTTT	CASRGKGREDQPQHF
-	-	TRBJ1-5	TRBV7-2	TGTGCCAGCAGCTTAGGCGGGACATATAATCAGCCCCAGCATTTT	CASSLGGTYNQPQHF
many	-	TRBJ2-7	TRBV30	TGTGCCTGGGGCAGACAGTTGGAGCAGTACTTC	CAWGRQLEQYF
-	TRBD2	TRBJ2-5	TRBV5-1	TGCGCCAGCAGCCCGGGACTAGCGGCGGGGGCCCAGTACTTC	CASSPGLAAGAQYF
few	TRBD1	TRBJ2-4	TRBV3-1	TGTGCCAGCAGCCGACCCGGGACAGGGATTGGAGCCAAAAACATTCAGTACTTC	CASSRPGTGIGAKNIQYF